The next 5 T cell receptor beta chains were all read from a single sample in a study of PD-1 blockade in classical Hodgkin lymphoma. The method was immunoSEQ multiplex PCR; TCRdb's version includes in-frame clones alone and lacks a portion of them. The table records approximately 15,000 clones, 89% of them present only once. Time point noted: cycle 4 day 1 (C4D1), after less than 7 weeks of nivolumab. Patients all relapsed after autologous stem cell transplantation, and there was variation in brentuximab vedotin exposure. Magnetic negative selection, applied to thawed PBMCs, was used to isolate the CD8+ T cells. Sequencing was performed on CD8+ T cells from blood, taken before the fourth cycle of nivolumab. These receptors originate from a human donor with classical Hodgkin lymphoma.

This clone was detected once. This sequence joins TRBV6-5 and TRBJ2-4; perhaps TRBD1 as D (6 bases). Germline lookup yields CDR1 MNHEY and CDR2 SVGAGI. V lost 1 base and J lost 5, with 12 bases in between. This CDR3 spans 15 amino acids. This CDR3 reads CASSYFTGMENIQYF. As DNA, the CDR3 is TGTGCCAGCAGTTACTTCACAGGGATGGAAAACATTCAGTACTTC.

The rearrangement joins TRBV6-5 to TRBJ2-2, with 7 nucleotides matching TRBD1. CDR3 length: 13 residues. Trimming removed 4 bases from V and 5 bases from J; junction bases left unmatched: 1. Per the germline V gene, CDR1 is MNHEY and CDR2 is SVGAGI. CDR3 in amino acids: CASSLTGTGELFF. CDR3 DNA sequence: TGTGCCAGCAGTTTGACAGGGACCGGGGAGCTGTTTTTT.

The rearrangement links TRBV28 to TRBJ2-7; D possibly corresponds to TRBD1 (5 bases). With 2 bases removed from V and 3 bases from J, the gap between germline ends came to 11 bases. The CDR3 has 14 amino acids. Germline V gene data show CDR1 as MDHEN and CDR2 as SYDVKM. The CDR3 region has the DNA TGTGCCAGCAGTTTACGTGGGGCCGGCTACGAGCAGTACTTC. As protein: CASSLRGAGYEQYF.

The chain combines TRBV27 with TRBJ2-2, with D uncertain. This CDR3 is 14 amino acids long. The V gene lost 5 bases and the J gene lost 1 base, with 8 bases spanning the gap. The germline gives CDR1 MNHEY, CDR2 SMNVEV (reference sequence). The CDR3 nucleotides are TGTGCCAGCAGTCCGGGCGGGAACACCGGGGAGCTGTTTTTT. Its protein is CASSPGGNTGELFF.

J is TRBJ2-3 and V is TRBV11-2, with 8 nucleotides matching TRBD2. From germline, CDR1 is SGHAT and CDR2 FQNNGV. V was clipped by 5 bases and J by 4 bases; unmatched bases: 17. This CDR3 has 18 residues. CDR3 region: CASSHDTVAGGRADTQYF. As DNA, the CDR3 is TGTGCCAGCAGCCACGACACCGTTGCGGGGGGTCGGGCAGATACGCAGTATTTT.